The following is a TCR beta chain sequence with its context. Only in-frame clones appear in the TCRdb table, and some are missing; sequencing was by immunoSEQ multiplex PCR. The repertoire holds some 120,000 clones, more than 85% seen once, with more than 1.5% in the top ten. The record originates from a study of control samples from healthy donors and cancer patients. Germline CDR1 LNHDA, CDR2 SQIVND (reference sequence). The CDR3 is 19 amino acids. Germline trimming cut 3 bases from V and 10 bases from J; bases unmatched to any gene: 19. Sequences were obtained from PBMCs. The chain uses TRBV19 and TRBJ1-6, with 9 bases matching TRBD1. This receptor was obtained from a man aged 45 to 65 with head and neck cancer. CDR3 loop: CASSIIPPTGGWQRSPLHF. In DNA form, the CDR3 reads TGTGCCAGTAGTATTATCCCTCCGACAGGGGGGTGGCAACGGTCACCCCTCCACTTT.